These T cell receptor beta chains were read from a single sample in a study of CD8 T cells in Susac syndrome. TCRdb re-called the immunoSEQ multiplex PCR reads with MiXCR, one entry per CDR3 protein. This repertoire shows some 97,000 distinct CDR3 sequences, 95% found once; its top ten account for 0.3%. The sample taken for sequencing was CD8+ T cells from PBMCs. These receptors came from a human donor with Susac syndrome. CDR3s include the opening cysteine and the closing phenylalanine or tryptophan. Rows may omit the clone size; those that give it use once, few, many or a size class.

size	J	V	CDR3
-	TRBJ2-2	TRBV24-1	CATSDPDRAGELFF
-	TRBJ1-5	TRBV12-3/TRBV12-4	CASRNSGEGNQPQHF
-	TRBJ2-5	TRBV20-1	CSALRRQGGAETQYF
medium-sized	TRBJ1-2	TRBV3-1	CASSQTGSDGYTF
-	TRBJ2-7	TRBV10-3	CAIQGTSGGYEQYF
-	TRBJ2-3	TRBV18	CASSPRTRTDTQYF
-	TRBJ2-7	TRBV29-1	CSVGGGNYEQYF
-	TRBJ2-5	TRBV15	CATNRGKETQYF
-	TRBJ2-5	TRBV7-9	CASRPGLQETQYF
once	TRBJ2-5	TRBV3-1	CASSRPQGTSGETQYF
-	TRBJ2-1	TRBV29-1	CSVVLAGGLSYNEQFF
-	TRBJ2-1	TRBV20-1	CSARQNSGNEQFF
-	TRBJ1-1	TRBV9	CASSVVSYTEAFF
-	TRBJ2-6	TRBV6-4	CASSDSTASGANVLTF
-	TRBJ2-7	TRBV14	CASSSIYTSYEQYF
-	TRBJ2-1	TRBV7-8	CASSQTGRPYNEQFF
-	TRBJ2-2	TRBV6-4	CASGTSGETGELFF
-	TRBJ2-7	TRBV29-1	CSVEGTRGTQYF
-	TRBJ2-1	TRBV15	CATSRERGVGDNEQFF
-	TRBJ2-3	TRBV7-6	CASSPTSGRTTDTQYF
-	TRBJ2-3	TRBV6-2/TRBV6-3	CASSYHTTGRGGTDTQYF
-	TRBJ2-6	TRBV6-2/TRBV6-3	CASSPGAPTSGANVLTF
-	TRBJ1-1	TRBV9	CASSVESGTTAFF
-	TRBJ2-7	TRBV20-1	CSAPQLGGGGADEQYF
once	TRBJ1-2	TRBV14	CASSHSEWYGYTF
-	TRBJ2-7	TRBV9	CASSDGTLNYEQYF
few	TRBJ2-2	TRBV7-7	CASSADTGELFF
-	TRBJ1-2	TRBV25-1	CASSDSLTGGTSYTF
-	TRBJ1-2	TRBV20-1	CSAFGTNYGYTF
-	TRBJ2-5	TRBV21-1	CASSESGRRETQYF
-	TRBJ2-2	TRBV4-1	CASSPDPAGELFF
-	TRBJ2-2	TRBV6-2/TRBV6-3	CASRKGTANTGELFF
-	TRBJ2-6	TRBV6-5	CASGHSGANVLTF
-	TRBJ2-5	TRBV3-1	CASTGDMKTQYF
-	TRBJ2-3	TRBV4-2	CASSQDIAAGPDTQYF
-	TRBJ2-6	TRBV27	CASSPLTDAGANVLTF
-	TRBJ2-1	TRBV20-1	CSAGGGIAGSYNEQFF
-	TRBJ2-5	TRBV18	CASSRVPETQYF
-	TRBJ1-1	TRBV6-5	CATRGALNTEAFF
-	TRBJ2-7	TRBV18	CASSPATPGRLGEQYF
-	TRBJ1-1	TRBV13	CASHQEGGLYTEAFF
-	TRBJ2-7	TRBV20-1	CSARGGSGRGASYEQYF
-	TRBJ1-1	TRBV2	CASRETRDNTEAFF
-	TRBJ1-3	TRBV3-1	CASSQDTGVFTIYF
few	TRBJ1-5	TRBV15	CATSRDPDQPQHF
-	TRBJ2-3	TRBV15	CATSNPGGATDTQYF
-	TRBJ2-5	TRBV7-9	CASIPPGVETQYF
once	TRBJ1-4	TRBV18	CASSPETKNEKLFF